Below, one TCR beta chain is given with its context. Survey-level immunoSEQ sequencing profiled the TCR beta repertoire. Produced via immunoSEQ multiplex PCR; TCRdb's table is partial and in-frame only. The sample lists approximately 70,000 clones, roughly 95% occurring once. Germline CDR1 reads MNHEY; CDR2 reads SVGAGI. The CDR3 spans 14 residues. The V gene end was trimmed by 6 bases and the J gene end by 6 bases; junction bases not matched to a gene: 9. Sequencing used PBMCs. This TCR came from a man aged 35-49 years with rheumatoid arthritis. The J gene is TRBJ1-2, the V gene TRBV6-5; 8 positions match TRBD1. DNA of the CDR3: TGTGCCAGCAGCCTCGGACAGGGCGGTGATGGCTACACCTTC. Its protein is CASSLGQGGDGYTF.